This T cell receptor beta chain emerged from a study of cytomegalovirus exposure and HLA in healthy donors. The length of the CDR3 is 14 residues. V lost 5 bases, J lost 4 bases, and 4 bases stayed unmatched. The germline gives CDR1 SGDLS, CDR2 YYNGEE. Study-wide points: Despite most TCR sequences being rare, some public TCRs occurred in many donors. TCR beta chains numbering under 200 were designated cytomegalovirus-associated.

Separate from the approximately 670-subject first cohort was the roughly 130-subject validation cohort, to which the donors belonged. Generated by immunoSEQ multiplex PCR, the TCRdb table keeps only in-frame clones and is missing some. The sample lists just over 65,000 clones; 97% were seen once. This clone occurred once. The antigen is undetermined. Source material: PBMCs. V is TRBV9 and J is TRBJ1-4; 8 bases match TRBD1. The sequence was obtained from a woman between 18 and 30 years old in good health and CMV-seropositive. CDR3 coding DNA: TGTGCCAGCAGGGCGACAGGGGATAATGAAAAACTGTTTTTT. Encoded protein: CASRATGDNEKLFF.